This T cell receptor beta chain was captured by sequencing in a study of T cell responses to AZD1222 COVID-19 vaccine. This CDR3 is built from 17 residues. V gave up 4 bases and J gave up 2 bases, with 20 bases separating them. Looked up from germline, CDR1 is MDHEN and CDR2 is SYDVKM. The protocol was immunoSEQ multiplex PCR, while the TCRdb copy is restricted to in-frame clones and leaves out a portion. The table lists tens of thousands of clones, roughly 89% of them singletons, with 7% to 10% in the top ten. The table lists this clone with a count of one. No antigen is known for it. Study-wide findings and caveats: Females made up more of the donors, who were largely white British, and clonal diversity may have come out too low.

The rearrangement joins TRBV28 to TRBJ2-5; tentatively, D is TRBD1 or TRBD2 (5 bases each). The TCR comes from an adult who received the AZD1222 COVID-19 vaccine. The sample in question was peripheral blood, obtained 28 days after the second AZD1222 dose. The CDR3, as DNA: TGTGCCAGCAGTTCCAGAAGGGGAGTGAATGCTCAAGAGACCCAGTACTTC. It encodes CASSSRRGVNAQETQYF. The whole variable domain, remainder taken from reference TRBV28 and TRBJ2-5, is DVKVTQSSRYLVKRTGEKVFLECVQDMDHENMFWYRQDPGLGLRLIYFSYDVKMKEKGDIPEGYSVSREKKERFSLILESASTNQTSMYLCASSSRRGVNAQETQYFGPGTRLLVL.